This TCR beta chain was obtained from a study of T cell responses to AZD1222 COVID-19 vaccine. Study findings and constraints: Reports indicate that nearly half of spike-specific TCRs are directed at unmutated variant regions. The breadth and depth of Spike-specific TCRs increased once two AZD1222 doses had been given. Donors were largely white British and mainly female; clonal diversity was possibly underestimated.

TCRdb's copy holds only in-frame clones and misses some; the assay was immunoSEQ multiplex PCR. The sample has approximately 120,000 clones; 90% are singletons. Details on this clone: Its cognate antigen is unknown.

Germline V CDR1 and CDR2: MNHEY, SMNVEV (reference sequence). This CDR3 contains 13 residues. Trimming took 5 bases from V and 4 from J; bases not matched to a gene: 4. Here the sequenced sample was peripheral blood, taken on day 0 of AZD1222 vaccination. The chain couples TRBV27 to TRBJ2-7; 8 nucleotides agree with TRBD1. The receptor's source is an adult in good health. As DNA, the CDR3 is TGTGCCAGCAGTACGGGGGACAGGTACGAGCAGTACTTC. Residues: CASSTGDRYEQYF.